The rows below give T cell receptor beta chains drawn from one sample of a study of technical replicates of blood from several donors. Clones were read by immunoSEQ multiplex PCR, and TCRdb kept only the in-frame ones, dropping some. Here the sample spans around 60,000 clones, 80% to 95% being singletons. The sequencing sample was made of PBMCs. These receptors all come from a human donor in good health. Some clones in this sample may be carry-over from other donors' samples. Each CDR3 is given with its conserved first and last residue. Each record gives: D gene, V gene, clone size, J gene, CDR3 protein, CDR3 DNA. A D gene is named only where the DNA matches it firmly. Clone size is shown for a subset of rows, as once, few, many or a class of expanded clone.

>-|TRBV9|-|TRBJ2-1
CASSERGISSYNEQFF
TGTGCCAGCAGCGAACGCGGGATAAGCTCCTACAATGAGCAGTTCTTC
>TRBD2|TRBV6-5|-|TRBJ2-2
CASSRASGSPGELFF
TGTGCCAGCAGCAGAGCTAGCGGGTCCCCCGGGGAGCTGTTTTTT
>TRBD1|TRBV7-2|-|TRBJ1-5
CASSLTGELNQPQHF
TGTGCCAGCAGCTTGACAGGGGAATTGAATCAGCCCCAGCATTTT
>-|TRBV7-9|-|TRBJ2-2
CASSLRPTNLDRTGELFF
TGTGCCAGCAGCTTACGTCCGACTAATTTGGATCGCACCGGGGAGCTGTTTTTT
>TRBD1|TRBV7-9|-|TRBJ1-4
CASSLGTGGIEKLFF
TGTGCCAGCAGCCTGGGGACAGGGGGCATTGAAAAACTGTTTTTT
>-|TRBV9|-|TRBJ1-3
CASSVVESYSGNTIYF
TGTGCCAGCAGCGTAGTAGAGAGTTACTCTGGAAACACCATATATTTT
>TRBD1|TRBV7-9|-|TRBJ2-1
CASSPDRGRNEQFF
TGTGCCAGCAGCCCGGACAGGGGTAGGAATGAGCAGTTCTTC
>-|TRBV5-8|-|TRBJ1-5
CASSRSGVGGNQPQHF
TGTGCCAGCAGCAGGTCAGGGGTGGGGGGCAATCAGCCCCAGCATTTT
>-|TRBV13|once|TRBJ1-1
CASSLYRDVPEAFF
TGTGCCAGCAGCTTATACAGGGATGTCCCTGAAGCTTTCTTT
>TRBD2|TRBV7-2|-|TRBJ2-5
CATNPHAGGPGETQYF
TGTGCCACCAACCCCCACGCGGGAGGGCCCGGAGAGACCCAGTACTTC
>-|TRBV15|-|TRBJ2-1
CATSRLQSSYNEQFF
TGTGCCACCAGCCGACTCCAGAGCTCCTACAATGAGCAGTTCTTC
>TRBD1|TRBV6-5|-|TRBJ2-1
CASRIQGAHNEQFF
TGTGCCAGCAGAATACAGGGGGCACACAATGAGCAGTTCTTC
>-|TRBV10-3|once|TRBJ2-1
CASSVGRSYNEQFF
TGTGCCAGCAGCGTAGGGAGGTCCTACAATGAGCAGTTCTTC
>TRBD2|TRBV7-9|-|TRBJ2-3
CASTSGESTDTQYF
TGTGCCAGCACCAGCGGGGAAAGCACAGATACGCAGTATTTT
>TRBD1|TRBV14|-|TRBJ2-1
CASSPHWDRFSYNEQFF
TGTGCCAGCAGCCCACACTGGGACAGATTCTCCTACAATGAGCAGTTCTTC
>-|TRBV7-8|-|TRBJ1-1
CASSLEVTANTEAFF
TGTGCCAGCAGCTTAGAAGTTACAGCGAACACTGAAGCTTTCTTT
>TRBD1|TRBV6-5|-|TRBJ1-1
CASSSRQGKAFF
TGTGCCAGCAGTTCTCGACAGGGGAAAGCTTTCTTT
>-|TRBV6-6|-|TRBJ1-4
CASSWGQGENEKLFF
TGTGCCAGCAGTTGGGGCCAGGGTGAAAATGAAAAACTGTTTTTT
>TRBD2|TRBV7-2|-|TRBJ2-5
CASSITSGRVETQYF
TGTGCCAGCAGCATCACTAGCGGGAGGGTGGAGACCCAGTACTTC
>-|TRBV2|-|TRBJ1-5
CASRDTASYRVINQPQHF
TGTGCCAGCAGAGATACCGCGAGCTACAGGGTTATAAATCAGCCCCAGCATTTT
>-|TRBV9|-|TRBJ2-3
CASSVGVRSTDTQYF
TGTGCCAGCAGCGTAGGTGTCCGTAGCACAGATACGCAGTATTTT
>TRBD1|TRBV11-2|-|TRBJ2-5
CASSLGQGGVGETQYF
TGTGCCAGCAGCCTCGGACAGGGCGGGGTAGGGGAGACCCAGTACTTC
>-|TRBV19|-|TRBJ1-6
CASILGGVLGSPLHF
TGTGCCAGTATTCTGGGGGGGGTTTTAGGTTCACCCCTCCACTTT
>TRBD2|TRBV4-2|-|TRBJ2-2
CASSQRVTSGDLTGELFF
TGTGCCAGCAGCCAACGGGTCACTAGCGGGGATCTCACCGGGGAGCTGTTTTTT
>TRBD1|TRBV18|-|TRBJ1-1
CASSYSGTANTEAFF
TGTGCCAGCTCATACTCCGGGACAGCAAACACTGAAGCTTTCTTT
>-|TRBV30|-|TRBJ2-3
CAWGRGLEGDTQYF
TGTGCCTGGGGTAGGGGGCTGGAGGGGGATACGCAGTATTTT
>-|TRBV6-5|once|TRBJ1-1
CASSLGRTEAFF
TGTGCCAGCAGTTTGGGGAGGACTGAAGCTTTCTTT
>TRBD2|TRBV6-4|once|TRBJ2-2
CASSPAGGPAGELFF
TGTGCCAGCAGTCCAGCGGGAGGGCCAGCCGGGGAGCTGTTTTTT
>TRBD2|TRBV7-8|-|TRBJ2-1
CASSLAVSGAGLF
TGTGCCAGCAGCTTGGCAGTTAGCGGGGCCGGGCTCTTC
>-|TRBV13|-|TRBJ2-2
CASSLGPGQGGELFF
TGTGCCAGCAGCTTAGGGCCTGGGCAAGGAGGGGAGCTGTTTTTT
>TRBD2|TRBV7-2|once|TRBJ2-7
CASSPSGGAIREQYF
TGTGCCAGCAGCCCCAGCGGGGGGGCCATTCGTGAGCAGTACTTC
>TRBD1|TRBV27|-|TRBJ1-1
CASSPPRTGGWSEAFF
TGTGCCAGCAGTCCACCCCGGACAGGGGGCTGGTCTGAAGCTTTCTTT